This T cell receptor (beta chain) was observed in a study of T cell changes during pregnancy in multiple sclerosis (dated by TCRdb to the late 2010s). Concerning the study at large: Changes in the T cell repertoire over the course of pregnancy were examined in this study in women with multiple sclerosis.

The protocol used for the library was the immunoSEQ multiplex PCR assay. This immuneACCESS table, as held by TCRdb, lists in-frame sequences with V and J called but not all clones. Of the missing ones, under half trace to an unresolved V gene in checked studies; the others have no known cause. The sample has approximately 70,000 clones on record, 70% to 90% of them singletons. About 0.9% of the sample goes to the ten largest clones. As to this clone: It lacks a known antigen. The input lacks base qualities; no much larger clone sits a single base away.

This receptor was obtained from a female donor in good health, enrolled as a control in a pregnancy study. The sample in question was peripheral blood, obtained in the first trimester of pregnancy.

The nucleotide sequence is TGTGCCAGCAGGCCCGGACATGGCGCTGAAGCTTTCTTT. This is translated as CASRPGHGAEAFF. Here the chain combines TRBV6-6 and TRBJ1-1; the D segment could be TRBD1, given 5 matching bases. V drops 6 bases and J drops 6 bases, leaving 14 bases in between. From its cysteine to its phenylalanine, the CDR3 spans 13 amino acids. Only CDR3 DNA is held: 39 bases, read in frame from base 1. As encoded in the germline V gene (reference sequence), CDR1 is MNHNY while CDR2 is SVGAGI.